Here is one TCR beta chain with its context. Its cognate antigen is unknown. This CDR3 is built from 15 residues. Trimming shortened V by 1 base and J by 2 bases, and 10 bases separated the two germline ends. The germline V gene has CDR1 SGHRS and CDR2 YFSETQ. The primer mix had 60 Vbeta and 13 Jbeta primers. This table comes from immunoSEQ multiplex PCR, and its TCRdb copy is limited to in-frame clones, with some not included. The sample gives around 200,000 clones, about 83% of which show up once; roughly 10% is in the top ten. Those who donated were healthy bone marrow donors. The sample originates from a study of cytomegalovirus exposure and HLA in healthy donors. Study conclusions and caveats: Apparent HLA restriction characterized most CMV-associated TCR beta chains in a later analysis.

The rearrangement uses TRBV5-1 and TRBJ1-5; TRBD1 might be the D (5 bases). Sequencing was performed on PBMCs. This clonotype was obtained from a woman aged 45 to 65 in good health and CMV-seropositive. The CDR3 DNA reads TGCGCCAGCAGCTTGAGGGGCGAGGGCAATCAGCCCCAGCATTTT. Protein sequence: CASSLRGEGNQPQHF.